The 30 T cell receptor beta chains below come from one sample, sequenced in a study of blood T cell repertoires in COVID-19. Profiling relied on immunoSEQ multiplex PCR, and the TCRdb table lists in-frame clones only, not all of them. The sample holds 300,000 to 400,000 clones; around nine tenths are singletons and the top ten take more than 5.5%. The material sequenced was peripheral blood. All receptors derive from a woman in her 70s with COVID-19, enrolled during active disease.

The chain has TRBV5-1 and TRBJ2-6; 10 bases are shared with TRBD1. In germline, CDR1 is SGHRS, CDR2 YFSETQ. The V segment lost 0 bases and the J segment 4 bases; nucleotides outside the gene matches: 4. The CDR3 covers 17 residues. The CDR3 loop is CASSLGQGADGANVLTF. The CDR3 DNA is TGCGCCAGCAGCTTGGGACAGGGGGCGGACGGGGCCAACGTCCTGACTTTC.

V usage is TRBV6-5 and J usage is TRBJ2-7; 8 positions agree with TRBD1. After removal of 11 bases from V and 2 bases from J, the junction contained 8 bases not matched to a gene. Germline CDR1 and CDR2: MNHEY and SVGAGI. This CDR3 region has 13 residues. The CDR3 spells CAARQGLTYEQYF. Written as DNA, the CDR3 is TGTGCCGCCCGACAGGGGCTTACCTACGAGCAGTACTTC.

The gene calls are TRBV10-3 and TRBJ2-3, with 12 bases fitting TRBD1. The V segment lost 5 bases and the J segment 9 bases; nucleotides outside the gene matches: 6. This CDR3 has 14 amino acids. Germline V gene data show CDR1 as ENHRY and CDR2 as SYGVKD. For the CDR3, the DNA is TGTGCCATCAGTCCCGGGACAGGGGGCGGAACGCAGTATTTT. Translating gives CAISPGTGGGTQYF.

The rearrangement joins TRBV6-2 or TRBV6-3 to TRBJ1-1; 8 bases fit TRBD1. The CDR3 totals 14 residues. Looked up from germline, CDR1 is MNHEY and CDR2 is SVGEGT. The V gene end was trimmed by 5 bases and the J gene end by 4 bases; junction bases not matched to a gene: 6. The CDR3 bases are TGTGCCAGCAGTGAGCAGGGGGCTGGCACTGAAGCTTTCTTT. Translation: CASSEQGAGTEAFF.

The chain carries TRBV28 and TRBJ1-1; the D gene is possibly TRBD1 (5 bases). This CDR3 is built from 11 residues. In germline, CDR1 is MDHEN, CDR2 SYDVKM. Trimming removed 2 bases at V and 12 bases at J, with 10 bases between. This chain's CDR3 is CASSLTGPSFF. CDR3 DNA: TGTGCCAGCAGTTTAACAGGACCGTCTTTCTTT.

This clone is a singleton in its sample. This chain joins TRBV28 and TRBJ1-1; D might be TRBD1 (6 bases). V lost 4 bases to trimming and J lost 9 bases, with 18 bases between them. Germline V CDR1 and CDR2: MDHEN, SYDVKM. This CDR3 comprises 14 residues. Here the CDR3 DNA reads TGTGCCAGCAGTTCCTTTGGACAGCGAGCTCAAGCTTTCTTT. Amino acid sequence: CASSSFGQRAQAFF.

This rearrangement joins TRBV9 to TRBJ1-2; D possibly corresponds to TRBD1 (5 bases). The CDR3 runs 15 residues. CDR1 SGDLS and CDR2 YYNGEE come from the germline V gene. Trimming cost V 3 bases and J 2 bases, with 14 bases left between them. Written as DNA, the CDR3 is TGTGCCAGCAGCGCCTCAGGGCCCCCAAACTATGGCTACACCTTC. This encodes CASSASGPPNYGYTF.

A note on this clone: This same CDR3 is encoded by further DNA sequences in the sample. The V and J genes are TRBV5-4 and TRBJ2-3, with a tentative D call TRBD2 (6 bases). Germline V gene lookup returns CDR1 SGHNT and CDR2 YYREEE (reference sequence). The germline V and J ends were trimmed by 0 bases and 3 bases, with 11 bases remaining between them. The CDR3 covers 15 residues. In DNA, the CDR3 is TGTGCCAGCAGCTTGGGTGGAGGGAATACAGATACGCAGTATTTT. Translating it yields CASSLGGGNTDTQYF.

The rearrangement links TRBV15 to TRBJ2-7; D call uncertain. Germline values: CDR1 LNHNV, CDR2 YYDKDF (reference sequence). The CDR3 is 13 residues long. V was cut by 1 base and J by 3 bases, with 7 bases left in between. CDR3 sequence reads: CATSRGYNYEQYF. The DNA of the CDR3 is TGTGCCACCAGCAGAGGGTACAACTACGAGCAGTACTTC.

The chain links TRBV25-1 to TRBJ1-2, with D possibly matching TRBD1 (5 bases). Trimming pared 4 bases from V and 5 bases from J, leaving 11 bases between. Germline assignment: CDR1 MGHDK and CDR2 SYGVNS. The CDR3 contains 13 residues. CDR3 loop: CASSAQETYGYTF. The CDR3 nucleotides read TGTGCCAGCAGTGCACAGGAGACTTATGGCTACACCTTC.

V usage is TRBV5-6 and J usage is TRBJ2-2; tentative D call: TRBD1 (6 bases). There are 17 residues in the CDR3. Germline CDR1 reads SGHDT; CDR2 reads YYEEEE. Trimming took 5 bases from V and 2 from J, leaving 19 bases between them. The CDR3 is CASRPRQAGPNTGELFF. In DNA, the CDR3 is TGTGCCAGCAGGCCCAGACAGGCGGGCCCCAACACCGGGGAGCTGTTTTTT.

The V gene is TRBV27, the J gene TRBJ1-2; TRBD1 agrees at 7 bases. CDR3 size: 16 residues. CDR1 and CDR2 from the germline V gene are MNHEY and SMNVEV (reference sequence). The V and J ends lost 6 bases and 1 base, in that order; junction bases with no gene match: 11. The CDR3 nucleotides read TGTGCCAGCAGGACAGGGACCCCAGTCCTTAACTATGGCTACACCTTC. It translates to CASRTGTPVLNYGYTF.

CDR3 DNA sequence: TGTGCCAGCAGCCTCCTGGTGCGCACTGAAGCTTTCTTT. Its translation: CASSLLVRTEAFF. The rearrangement uses TRBV5-8 and TRBJ1-1; D remains ambiguous. The germline V gene has CDR1 SGHTS and CDR2 YDEGEE. The germline V and J ends were trimmed by 4 bases and 4 bases, with 11 bases remaining between them. This CDR3 region has 13 residues.

V is TRBV6-6 and J is TRBJ2-7; the D gene is possibly TRBD2 (6 bases). V gave up 10 bases and J gave up 2 bases, with 15 bases separating them. CDR3 length: 13 residues. Looked up from germline, CDR1 is MNHNY and CDR2 is SVGAGI (reference sequence). The CDR3 coding sequence is TGTGCCACCAAAGGAGGGCAAGCCTACGAGCAGTACTTC. Amino acid sequence: CATKGGQAYEQYF.

DNA of the CDR3: TGTGCCAGCAGTGCCACAGGGCTGGGGACTGAAGCTTTCTTT. Amino acid sequence: CASSATGLGTEAFF. V is TRBV2 and J is TRBJ1-1, with D possibly TRBD1 on 6 matching bases. Germline lookup yields CDR1 SNHLY and CDR2 FYNNEI. The V end was cut by 4 bases, the J end by 5 bases, with 14 bases between. This CDR3 region has 14 residues.

In this sample, this clone turned up a few times. This sample includes further DNA sequences coding for the same CDR3. The genes are TRBV18 and TRBJ2-3; D uncertain. V dropped 3 bases and J dropped 0 bases, with 4 bases sitting between them. CDR3 length equals 13 residues. Germline assignment: CDR1 KGHSH and CDR2 LQKENI. CDR3 DNA sequence: TGTGCCAGCTCACCGGCCAGCACAGATACGCAGTATTTT. Residues: CASSPASTDTQYF.

The chain uses TRBV27 and TRBJ2-5; a possible D gene is TRBD1 (6 bases). This CDR3 is built from 15 residues. Germline V gives CDR1 MNHEY, CDR2 SMNVEV (reference sequence). Trimming shortened V by 5 bases and J by 3 bases, and 16 bases separated the two germline ends. The CDR3 DNA reads as TGTGCCAGCAGTCATGGGACACTGGGGAAAGAGACCCAGTACTTC. This translates into CASSHGTLGKETQYF.

This chain joins TRBV5-6 and TRBJ1-1; D may be TRBD1 (6 bases). There are 15 residues in the CDR3. The germline V gene encodes CDR1 SGHDT and CDR2 YYEEEE. Between the trimmed V and J ends, which lost 2 bases and 6 bases, there was a span of 17 bases. The CDR3: CASSLGPGERSEAFF. In DNA form, the CDR3 reads TGTGCCAGCAGCTTAGGGCCAGGGGAAAGGTCTGAAGCTTTCTTT.

This clone has only one observation. Other DNA sequences in this specimen translate into the identical CDR3. The chain links TRBV9 to TRBJ2-5; D gene ambiguous. The V gene's germline CDR1 is SGDLS and CDR2 YYNGEE. This CDR3 region has 11 residues. V dropped 3 bases and J dropped 4 bases, with 4 bases sitting between them. The CDR3 reads CASSGGETQYF. In nucleotides, the CDR3 is TGTGCCAGCAGCGGAGGAGAGACCCAGTACTTC.

The chain couples TRBV29-1 to TRBJ2-3; maybe TRBD1 (6 bases). The CDR3 is 15 amino acids. Trimming removed 5 bases at V and 0 bases at J, with 15 bases between. Germline loops: CDR1 SQVTM, CDR2 ANQGSEA. The CDR3 nucleotides read TGCAGCGTTCCTCCTGGGGGCCTAAGCACAGATACGCAGTATTTT. Translating it yields CSVPPGGLSTDTQYF.

The V gene is TRBV9, the J gene TRBJ1-3; unclear D gene. Deletions cut 4 bases from V and 0 bases from J, with 17 bases between. Per the germline V gene, CDR1 is SGDLS and CDR2 is YYNGEE. CDR3 length equals 17 residues. Written as DNA, the CDR3 is TGTGCCAGCAGCCTAAGTCTGACTAACCCCTCTGGAAACACCATATATTTT. Its translation is CASSLSLTNPSGNTIYF.

The rearrangement joins TRBV27 to TRBJ2-5, with D tentatively TRBD2 (5 bases). Trimming cost V 5 bases and J 1 base, with 14 bases left between them. Germline V gene sequence: CDR1 MNHEY, CDR2 SMNVEV (reference sequence). The CDR3 is 15 amino acids. This CDR3 is CASSLTGRPQETQYF. The CDR3 nucleotides read TGTGCCAGCAGTCTAACGGGGAGACCCCAAGAGACCCAGTACTTC.

The V call is TRBV5-1, the J call TRBJ1-1; the D is unclear. Trimming took 4 bases from V and 8 from J, leaving 18 bases between them. Per the germline V gene, CDR1 is SGHRS and CDR2 is YFSETQ. The CDR3 is made up of 14 amino acids. CDR3 sequence reads: CASSLETVNGEAFF. The CDR3, as DNA: TGCGCCAGCAGCCTGGAGACGGTGAACGGGGAAGCTTTCTTT.

This chain connects TRBV18 to TRBJ1-2, with 8 bases fitting TRBD1. Germline V gives CDR1 KGHSH, CDR2 LQKENI. V gave up 6 bases and J gave up 8 bases; unmatched junction bases: 8. The CDR3 is 13 amino acids. The CDR3 sequence is CASSYAGTGGYTF. Written as DNA, the CDR3 is TGTGCCAGCTCTTACGCCGGGACAGGCGGCTACACCTTC.

The chain uses TRBV10-3 and TRBJ1-6; TRBD1 aligns across 7 bases. Germline assignment: CDR1 ENHRY and CDR2 SYGVKD. After removal of 7 bases from V and 6 bases from J, the junction contained 3 bases not matched to a gene. The CDR3 runs 13 residues. For the CDR3, the DNA is TGTGCCATCACCCCAGGGGGTAATTCACCCCTCCACTTT. Encoded protein: CAITPGGNSPLHF.

The rearrangement joins TRBV24-1 to TRBJ2-1; 10 nucleotides agree with TRBD1. CDR1 and CDR2 (germline): KGHDR, SFDVKD. The V and J ends lost 0 bases and 8 bases, in that order; junction bases with no gene match: 3. The CDR3 loop spans 15 amino acids. CDR3 in DNA: TGTGCCACCAGTGATTTGCGACAGGGGGCGTATGAGCAGTTCTTC. This encodes CATSDLRQGAYEQFF.

The chain uses TRBV28 and TRBJ1-5, with unresolved D. Trimming took off 11 bases at V and 4 bases at J, with 12 bases between the two ends. CDR1 MDHEN and CDR2 SYDVKM come from the germline V gene. The CDR3 is 12 residues long. The CDR3 bases are TGTGCCGGTGGAGGTAATAATCAGCCCCAGCATTTT. This sequence encodes CAGGGNNQPQHF.

V and J are TRBV4-1 and TRBJ1-3, with 7 bases lining up with TRBD1. The CDR3 covers 15 residues. J was trimmed by 0 bases and V by 2 bases; bases with no gene match: 1. Germline values: CDR1 MGHRA, CDR2 YSYEKL. The CDR3 loop is CASSQRTGSGNTIYF. The DNA of the CDR3 is TGCGCCAGCAGCCAAAGGACAGGCTCTGGAAACACCATATATTTT.

The chain combines TRBV18 with TRBJ1-4; 9 positions agree with TRBD1. The CDR3 is 16 amino acids. The germline V gene has CDR1 KGHSH and CDR2 LQKENI. V was clipped by 2 bases and J by 2 bases; unmatched bases: 3. Here the CDR3 reads CASSPGTGSTNEKLFF. In DNA form, the CDR3 reads TGTGCCAGCTCACCAGGGACAGGGTCCACTAATGAAAAACTGTTTTTT.

The chain links TRBV7-2 to TRBJ2-2; 7 bases are a match to TRBD2. J lost 4 bases, V lost 10 bases, and 9 bases had no gene match. The germline V gene has CDR1 SGHTA and CDR2 FQGNSA. This CDR3 spans 14 amino acids. CDR3 loop: CATWGGRITGELFF. In DNA, the CDR3 is TGTGCCACCTGGGGGGGACGGATCACCGGGGAGCTGTTTTTT.